This paragraph reports one TCR beta chain. What it binds is unknown. Reverse transcription of extracted RNA yielded cDNA, which provided the sequencing template. Profiled with immunoSEQ multiplex PCR; TCRdb holds only in-frame clones, not every one. This table holds 180,000 or so clones, 58% found once. Treatment: oral pan-JAK inhibitor, 5-10 mg twice daily. Peripheral blood and lesional scalp punch biopsies were taken from alopecia areata patients. V was trimmed by 7 bases and J by 5 bases, leaving 14 bases between them. CDR1 is MNHEY and CDR2 is SVGAGI in the germline V gene. This CDR3 is built from 13 residues. The data are from a study of CD8+ T cells in alopecia areata. Overall study: Those treated were given oral tofacitinib at 5 to 10 mg twice daily.

Regarding the study as a whole: Tissue-resident alphabeta T cells belonging to normal skin likewise get sequenced within scalp specimens. Persistence of many expanded lesional clones was seen in scalp and blood during tofacitinib.

This sequence originates from a human donor with alopecia areata. The material sequenced was CD4+ T cells sorted from blood, taken at week 24, from a patient treated with tofacitinib. The V call is TRBV6-5, the J call TRBJ1-2; no definite D call. The CDR3 here is CASTPGGKYGYTF. The CDR3 DNA reads as TGTGCCAGCACCCCCGGTGGAAAGTATGGCTACACCTTC.